The TCR beta chain under discussion was sequenced for a study of OX40 agonist ivuxolimab in advanced cancers. Assay used: immunoSEQ multiplex PCR; TCRdb lists only in-frame clones, some missing. The repertoire consists of about 49,000 clones, with around nine tenths occurring once and the leading ten covering around 1%. The junction had 3 bases not matched to a gene; V was cut back by 4 bases and J by 7 bases. The germline V gene encodes CDR1 LGHNA and CDR2 YNFKEQ. The CDR3 contains 14 residues. This chain joins TRBV4-2 and TRBJ1-4; 10 positions agree with TRBD1. Sequenced here: CD4+ or CD8+ T cells sorted from blood, sampled in a trial of the OX40 agonist ivuxolimab. The TCR sequence derives from an adult with an advanced solid tumor such as melanoma, head and neck, liver or kidney cancer. The CDR3 DNA follows: TGTGCCAGCAGCCCGACAGGGGGCTTTGAAAAACTGTTTTTT. It yields the protein CASSPTGGFEKLFF.